Many counts were recorded for the clone carrying this T cell receptor (beta chain). This sample is drawn from a study of T cells in Graves' hyperthyroidism and ophthalmopathy. Amplification yielded TCR beta CDR3 regions, with RNA transcripts as the source. A set of HTBI primers served as the primers for a first-round RT-PCR of the TCR CDR3. TCRdb ran MiXCR on the multiplex PCR reads and lists one entry per CDR3 protein. The table has fewer than 650,000 distinct CDR3 sequences, about 14% seen once. The V end was cut by 0 bases, the J end by 2 bases, with 8 bases between. Germline CDR1 is MNHEY and CDR2 is SVGAGI. The CDR3 is 14 amino acids.

Sequenced sample: blood. This chain connects TRBV6-5 to TRBJ2-7, with unresolved D. The TCR originated in a woman aged 25-40 years with Graves' hyperthyroidism that later progressed to Graves' ophthalmopathy. The CDR3 loop reads CASSYSIGPYEQYF. In DNA form, the CDR3 reads TGTGCCAGCAGTTACTCGATAGGACCCTACGAGCAGTACTTC.